The entry below describes one T cell receptor (beta chain). This clone showed up just a few times. This clone's antigen is unknown. No base-level quality is on record; no much larger clone is a single base apart. Libraries were built with the immunoSEQ multiplex PCR assay. The original methods were these. A statistical classification framework was built for diagnosing cytomegalovirus status from the catalog of TCR beta chain sequences. TCRdb obtained this table from immuneACCESS and retained in-frame rearrangements with V and J assigned. These tables miss some clones; where compared with another copy, unresolved V genes account for less than half of the shortfall, and the remainder is unexplained. V and J calls and clone size are those listed in that table; D and trimming were worked out from the DNA. Within this sample are a few hundred thousand clones, with around nine tenths of them counted one time only. The top ten clonotypes cover around 0.9% of the sample.

The CDR3 numbers 9 residues from cysteine through phenylalanine. Just CDR3 DNA is preserved here, 27 bases in frame from base 1. This entry comes from a study of cytomegalovirus exposure and HLA in healthy donors (dated by TCRdb to the late 2010s). About the investigation overall: A later analysis indicated that the 130 or so validation repertoires were generated on the platform also employed for the approximately 670 repertoires of the first cohort. The aim of the study was to test whether cataloging public T cell receptors could identify signatures of past pathogen exposure. In addition to the first cohort of 666 subjects, a separate validation cohort of over 90 different subjects was used. The study combined high-throughput TCR immunosequencing, statistical association of individual TCRs with disease status, and machine learning to predict cytomegalovirus infection status.

General conclusions and limits of the study: A few of the identified cytomegalovirus-associated TCR beta chains were confirmed in vitro to be specific for cytomegalovirus antigens. It was suggested by the authors that the approach could potentially be generalized to other disease states and immunological phenotypes. Cytomegalovirus status was reported to be diagnosed by the classifier with high specificity and sensitivity in both the original and validation cohorts. The validation cohort had no HLA typing available for a later analysis, so co-occurrence within that cohort was assessed over all 120 or so repertoires. While some public TCRs were present in many individuals, most TCR sequences turned up only very rarely across donors. In the study, approximately 160 TCR beta chains were listed as associated with cytomegalovirus. A later analysis found that TCRs clustered in the first cohort also tended to co-occur in the roughly 110 validation repertoires, with 94% of cluster scores above 0.

Donors formed part of the validation cohort, which comprised over a hundred subjects and was distinct from the first cohort of several hundred subjects. The sequence was collected from a woman aged 18-29 years in good health and CMV-seronegative. The receptor chain draws on TRBV3-2 and TRBJ1-3. TRBV3-2 is shown as a pseudogene. The sample consisted of PBMCs. The DNA is as follows: TGTGCCAGCACCGCGACGGGATATTTT. The translation is CASTATGYF.